The rows below give T cell receptor beta chains drawn from one sample of a study of blood T cell repertoires in COVID-19. The method was immunoSEQ multiplex PCR; TCRdb's version includes in-frame clones alone and lacks a portion of them. Of 300,000 to 400,000 clones listed, about 90% are singletons. The sequenced sample was peripheral blood. The receptors shown here come from a woman aged 45 to 65 with COVID-19, enrolled during active disease. CDR3s include the opening cysteine and the closing phenylalanine or tryptophan. Each record gives: D gene, clone size, V gene, J gene, CDR3 protein, CDR3 DNA. D genes are given only for firm matches. For some rows the clone size is stated as once, few or many, or as a class when expanded; others skip it.

d_call: TRBD2; clone_size: NA; v_call: TRBV5-4; j_call: TRBJ2-7; cdr3_aa: CASSQPGGSGSHYEQYF; cdr3_nt: TGTGCCAGCAGCCAGCCAGGCGGTAGCGGGAGCCACTACGAGCAGTACTTC
d_call: TRBD2; clone_size: few; v_call: TRBV4-1; j_call: TRBJ2-7; cdr3_aa: CASSQVTSGTSYEQYF; cdr3_nt: TGCGCCAGCAGCCAAGTTACTAGCGGGACCTCCTACGAGCAGTACTTC
d_call: TRBD2; clone_size: once; v_call: TRBV18; j_call: TRBJ2-3; cdr3_aa: CASSPPGLAGGDTQYF; cdr3_nt: TGTGCCAGCTCACCACCGGGACTAGCGGGAGGAGATACGCAGTATTTT
d_call: TRBD2; clone_size: once; v_call: TRBV30; j_call: TRBJ2-3; cdr3_aa: CAGTPGLAGNVFTDTQYF; cdr3_nt: TGTGCCGGTACACCGGGACTAGCGGGAAATGTGTTCACAGATACGCAGTATTTT
d_call: NA; clone_size: NA; v_call: TRBV6-6; j_call: TRBJ2-3; cdr3_aa: CASSYGQGTDTQYF; cdr3_nt: TGTGCCAGCAGTTACGGTCAGGGTACAGATACGCAGTATTTT
d_call: NA; clone_size: NA; v_call: TRBV5-1; j_call: TRBJ2-1; cdr3_aa: CASSLGQKGGMQFF; cdr3_nt: TGCGCCAGCAGCTTGGGACAGAAGGGCGGGATGCAGTTCTTC
d_call: TRBD1; clone_size: NA; v_call: TRBV5-4; j_call: TRBJ1-1; cdr3_aa: CASSLQGATNTEAFF; cdr3_nt: TGTGCCAGCAGCTTGCAGGGGGCGACGAACACTGAAGCTTTCTTT
d_call: NA; clone_size: NA; v_call: TRBV7-8; j_call: TRBJ1-5; cdr3_aa: CASSPRTEQPQHF; cdr3_nt: TGTGCCAGCAGCCCCCGGACAGAACAGCCCCAGCATTTT
d_call: TRBD1; clone_size: few; v_call: TRBV4-1; j_call: TRBJ1-1; cdr3_aa: CASRATGITFF; cdr3_nt: TGCGCCAGCAGGGCGACAGGGATAACTTTCTTT
d_call: TRBD1; clone_size: once; v_call: TRBV10-1; j_call: TRBJ1-2; cdr3_aa: CASSESPDFGQGLDYGYTF; cdr3_nt: TGCGCCAGCAGTGAGTCTCCCGATTTTGGACAGGGTTTAGACTATGGCTACACCTTC
d_call: NA; clone_size: NA; v_call: TRBV29-1; j_call: TRBJ1-2; cdr3_aa: CSVGSSGGANGYTF; cdr3_nt: TGCAGCGTCGGGAGTTCGGGGGGCGCAAATGGCTACACCTTC
d_call: TRBD2; clone_size: NA; v_call: TRBV5-1; j_call: TRBJ2-7; cdr3_aa: CASSLAPSGSLNEQYF; cdr3_nt: TGCGCCAGCAGCTTGGCTCCCAGCGGGAGTTTGAACGAGCAGTACTTC
d_call: NA; clone_size: NA; v_call: TRBV19; j_call: TRBJ1-2; cdr3_aa: CASSKGQGVGYTF; cdr3_nt: TGTGCCAGTAGTAAGGGGCAAGGGGTCGGCTACACCTTC
d_call: TRBD1; clone_size: NA; v_call: TRBV19; j_call: TRBJ1-2; cdr3_aa: CASSPDADRVGYTF; cdr3_nt: TGTGCCAGTAGTCCCGACGCGGACAGGGTCGGCTACACCTTC
d_call: NA; clone_size: NA; v_call: TRBV19; j_call: TRBJ1-1; cdr3_aa: CASRRGASEAFF; cdr3_nt: TGTGCCAGCCGGCGGGGGGCGAGTGAAGCTTTCTTT
d_call: NA; clone_size: NA; v_call: TRBV6-4; j_call: TRBJ2-3; cdr3_aa: CASSDSTAGRGADTQYF; cdr3_nt: TGTGCCAGCAGTGACTCAACAGCCGGGAGAGGCGCAGATACGCAGTATTTT
d_call: TRBD2; clone_size: NA; v_call: TRBV4-2; j_call: TRBJ2-2; cdr3_aa: CASSQGVAGGPAVGELFF; cdr3_nt: TGTGCCAGCAGCCAAGGGGTAGCGGGAGGCCCCGCGGTCGGGGAGCTGTTTTTT
d_call: TRBD2; clone_size: NA; v_call: TRBV7-2; j_call: TRBJ2-2; cdr3_aa: CASRPLAGGPGELFF; cdr3_nt: TGTGCCAGCAGGCCACTAGCGGGAGGTCCCGGGGAGCTGTTTTTT